This T cell receptor beta chain came from a study of shared clonotypes between healthy human individuals. The wider study: Per-donor plates numbered three CD4 naive, three CD4 memory, two CD8 naive and one CD8 memory.

Sequencing was at deep level. The protocol was immunoSEQ multiplex PCR, while the TCRdb copy is restricted to in-frame clones and leaves out a portion. The sample includes some 2 million clones, approximately 94% of them seen just once. Positive CCR7 selection of CD45RO-negative cells yielded the naive CD8 cells, and terminally differentiated effector memory CD45RA+ cells were excluded. The CDR3 extends over 18 amino acids. The J segment lost 0 bases and the V segment lost 6 bases, leaving 11 bases of the junction unmatched. CDR1 is SNHLY and CDR2 is FYNNEI in the germline V gene. Points from the study as a whole: Only blood was sampled, and tissue TCR repertoires likely differ from blood ones.

Regarding this clone: The antigen is not known.

The genes are TRBV2 and TRBJ2-3; 11 bases map to TRBD2. The TCR originated in a man between 18 and 29 years old in good health. The sample taken for sequencing was naive CD8+ T cells sorted from blood. In DNA form, the CDR3 reads TGTGCCAGCAGCCACGATAGCGGGAGGGCCGTTAGCACAGATACGCAGTATTTT. Translating gives CASSHDSGRAVSTDTQYF.